This T cell receptor beta chain was identified during a study of a mutant IDH1 vaccine in newly diagnosed glioma. Germline CDR1 reads SGHNT; CDR2 reads YYREEE (reference sequence). This CDR3 contains 17 residues. V was cut by 7 bases and J by 5 bases, with 24 bases left in between. A word on this clone: Its antigen is undetermined.

As for time point: week 35, safety follow-up. In every dose of vaccine, 300 ug of mutant IDH1 20-mer peptide was given alongside topical imiquimod. The assay was immunoSEQ multiplex PCR, and TCRdb's table has in-frame clones only and misses some. The table shows over 40,000 clones, with more than 80% occurring only once. The rearrangement uses TRBV5-4 and TRBJ2-2, with D possibly being TRBD2 (5 bases). The TCR originated in a man aged 40-49 years with glioma. Source: PBMCs, taken from a glioma patient whose treatment included an IDH1 peptide vaccine. CDR3 amino acids: CASASRRLAGGTGELFF. The CDR3, as DNA: TGTGCCAGCGCGTCGAGGAGGCTAGCAGGTGGGACCGGGGAGCTGTTTTTT.